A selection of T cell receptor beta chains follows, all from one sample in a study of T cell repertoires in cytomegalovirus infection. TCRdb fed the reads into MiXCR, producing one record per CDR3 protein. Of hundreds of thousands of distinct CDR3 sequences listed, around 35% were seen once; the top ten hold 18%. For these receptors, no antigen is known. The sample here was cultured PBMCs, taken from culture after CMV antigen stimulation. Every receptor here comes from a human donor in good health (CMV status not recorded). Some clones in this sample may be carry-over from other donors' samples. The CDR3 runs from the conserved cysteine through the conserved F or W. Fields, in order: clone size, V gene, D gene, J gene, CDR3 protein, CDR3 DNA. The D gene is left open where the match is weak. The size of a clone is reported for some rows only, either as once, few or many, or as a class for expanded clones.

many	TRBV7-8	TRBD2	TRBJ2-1	CASSFSGTSGYNEQFF	TGTGCCAGCAGCTTTTCCGGGACTAGCGGTTACAATGAGCAGTTCTTC
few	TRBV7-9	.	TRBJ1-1	CASSRFFGGGANTEAFF	TGTGCCAGCAGCCGATTCTTCGGGGGGGGCGCGAACACTGAAGCTTTCTTT
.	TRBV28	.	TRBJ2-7	CASSDPGHQGSEQYF	TGTGCCAGCAGTGACCCCGGACACCAGGGCTCCGAGCAGTACTTC
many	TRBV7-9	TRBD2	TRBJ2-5	CASSRGLAGVSETQYF	TGTGCCAGCAGCCGGGGACTAGCGGGAGTGTCAGAGACCCAGTACTTC
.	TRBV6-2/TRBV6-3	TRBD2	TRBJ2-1	CASSYSSGGAFWNEQFF	TGTGCCAGCAGTTACTCGTCCGGGGGGGCCTTTTGGAATGAGCAGTTCTTC
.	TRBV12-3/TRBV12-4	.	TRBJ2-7	CASSSFRSTIF	TGTGCCAGCAGTTCCTTCCGGTCGACCATTTTC
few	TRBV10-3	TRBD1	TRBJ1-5	CAISDDRDNQPQHF	TGTGCCATCAGTGACGACAGGGACAATCAGCCCCAGCATTTT
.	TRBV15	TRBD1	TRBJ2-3	CATSRAWPSGGGRQYF	TGTGCCACCAGCAGAGCTTGGCCGTCAGGGGGCGGGCGACAGTATTTT
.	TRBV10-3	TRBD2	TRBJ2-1	CAISDSGGSLSYNEQFF	TGTGCCATCAGTGACTCGGGAGGCTCACTCTCCTACAATGAGCAGTTCTTC
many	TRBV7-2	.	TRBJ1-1	CASSLDGGGEAFF	TGTGCCAGCAGCTTGGACGGTGGAGGTGAAGCTTTCTTT
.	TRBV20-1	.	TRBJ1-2	CSASQRTVYGYTF	TGCAGTGCTAGTCAAAGAACGGTTTATGGCTACACCTTC
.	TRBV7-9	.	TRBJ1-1	CASSLAPRGNTEAFF	TGTGCCAGCAGCTTAGCGCCCAGGGGGAACACTGAAGCTTTCTTT
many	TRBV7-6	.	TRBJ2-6	CASSSGSITFSGANVLTF	TGTGCCAGCAGCTCAGGATCTATTACGTTCTCTGGGGCCAACGTCCTGACTTTC
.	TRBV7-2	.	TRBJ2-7	CASSLISGRDYEQYF	TGTGCCAGCAGCTTGATTTCAGGGCGGGACTACGAGCAGTACTTC
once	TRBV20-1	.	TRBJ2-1	CSAGRVGEQFF	TGCAGTGCTGGAAGAGTGGGTGAGCAGTTCTTC
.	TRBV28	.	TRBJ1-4	CASSYASREKLFF	TGTGCCAGCAGTTATGCCAGTCGCGAAAAACTGTTTTTT
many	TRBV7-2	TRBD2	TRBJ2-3	CASSRLAGGVTDTQYF	TGTGCCAGCAGCAGACTAGCCGGGGGGGTCACAGATACGCAGTATTTT
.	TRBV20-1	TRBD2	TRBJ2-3	CSARIIAGFPTDTQYF	TGCAGTGCTAGGATAATAGCGGGATTCCCCACAGATACGCAGTATTTT
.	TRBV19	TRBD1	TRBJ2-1	CASSEGQANNEQFF	TGTGCCAGTAGCGAGGGACAGGCGAACAATGAGCAGTTCTTC
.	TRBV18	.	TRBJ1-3	CASAQAPGNTIYF	TGTGCCAGCGCACAGGCTCCTGGAAACACCATATATTTT
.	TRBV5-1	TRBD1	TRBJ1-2	CASSPGQIDGYTF	TGCGCCAGCAGCCCGGGACAGATAGATGGCTACACCTTC
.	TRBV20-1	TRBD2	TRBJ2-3	CSAAGREGPYTQYF	TGCAGTGCTGCGGGGCGGGAGGGGCCGTATACGCAGTATTTT
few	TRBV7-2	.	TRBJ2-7	CASSAGQVAQYF	TGTGCCAGCAGCGCCGGCCAAGTAGCGCAGTACTTC
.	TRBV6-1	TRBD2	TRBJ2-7	CATRDYLGQYF	TGTGCCACACGGGACTACCTGGGGCAGTACTTC
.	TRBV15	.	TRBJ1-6	CATSRDLMGSYNSPLHF	TGTGCCACCAGCAGAGACCTTATGGGCTCCTATAATTCACCCCTCCACTTT
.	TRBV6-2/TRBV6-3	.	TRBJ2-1	CASSYYSDNEQFF	TGTGCCAGCAGTTACTACTCCGACAATGAGCAGTTCTTC
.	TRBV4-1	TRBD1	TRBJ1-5	CASSPRTGFNQPQHF	TGCGCCAGCAGCCCAAGGACAGGGTTCAATCAGCCCCAGCATTTT
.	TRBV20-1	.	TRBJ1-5	CSARTFYVREPQHF	TGCAGTGCTAGAACTTTCTACGTCAGGGAACCCCAGCATTTT
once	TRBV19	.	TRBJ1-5	CASSQLTGFNQPQHF	TGTGCCAGTAGTCAGTTGACAGGTTTTAATCAGCCCCAGCATTTT
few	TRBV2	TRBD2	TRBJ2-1	CASSGDYNGNEQFF	TGTGCCAGCAGTGGGGACTATAATGGCAATGAGCAGTTCTTC
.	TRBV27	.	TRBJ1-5	CASSPSPAGRPQHF	TGTGCCAGCAGTCCAAGTCCAGCCGGGAGGCCCCAGCATTTT
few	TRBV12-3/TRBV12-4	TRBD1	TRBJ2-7	CASTIGTGSLEQYF	TGTGCCAGCACTATCGGGACAGGTTCTCTCGAGCAGTACTTC
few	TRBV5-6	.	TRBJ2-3	CASSKGRTDTQYF	TGTGCCAGCAGCAAGGGCCGGACAGATACGCAGTATTTT
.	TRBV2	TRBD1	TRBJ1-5	CASSERTGDQPQHF	TGTGCCAGCAGTGAGCGGACAGGGGATCAGCCCCAGCATTTT
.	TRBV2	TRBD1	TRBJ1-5	CASSQMDRDFQPQHF	TGTGCCAGCAGTCAAATGGACAGGGACTTTCAGCCCCAGCATTTT
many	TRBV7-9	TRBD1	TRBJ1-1	CASSFDGQGINTEAFF	TGTGCCAGCAGCTTTGATGGACAGGGCATTAACACTGAAGCTTTCTTT
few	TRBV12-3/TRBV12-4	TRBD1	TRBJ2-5	CASSSRRQGFEETQYF	TGTGCCAGCAGTTCCCGAAGACAGGGGTTCGAAGAGACCCAGTACTTC
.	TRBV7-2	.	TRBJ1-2	CASSLEGGRGYTF	TGTGCCAGCAGCTTAGAGGGAGGGAGGGGCTACACCTTC
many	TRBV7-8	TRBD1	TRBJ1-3	CASSKWTGGAPGNTIYF	TGTGCCAGCAGCAAATGGACAGGGGGCGCGCCGGGAAACACCATATATTTT
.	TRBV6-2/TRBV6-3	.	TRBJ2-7	CASSYSTGWSHEQYF	TGTGCCAGCAGTTACTCGACAGGCTGGAGCCACGAGCAGTACTTC
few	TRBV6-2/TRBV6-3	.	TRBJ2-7	CASSTLREAFYEQYF	TGTGCCAGCAGCACGCTCCGGGAAGCCTTCTACGAGCAGTACTTC
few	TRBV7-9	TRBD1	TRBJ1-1	CASSFSRGTVEAFF	TGTGCCAGCAGCTTTAGCCGAGGGACAGTTGAAGCTTTCTTT
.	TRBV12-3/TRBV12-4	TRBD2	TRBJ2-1	CASSFLLAGDSYNEQFF	TGTGCCAGCAGTTTTTTACTAGCGGGTGATTCCTACAATGAGCAGTTCTTC